This TCR beta chain was obtained from a study of blood T cell repertoires in COVID-19. Overall study: The study drew acute and convalescent COVID-19 samples from the United States, Italy and Spain. Nucleic acid was either cDNA or gDNA, and it came from T cells, B-cell-depleted T cells, or PBMCs.

This CDR3 has 16 residues. Germline assignment: CDR1 SGDLS and CDR2 YYNGEE. Germline trimming cut 2 bases from V and 5 bases from J; bases unmatched to any gene: 11. In the authors' methods: Reference gene primers were amplified, and this amplification served to estimate nucleated cell counts. Some clones are missing from TCRdb's copy, which holds only in-frame ones; the method was immunoSEQ multiplex PCR. The DNA gave D and trimming, while V, J and clone size come from that table. The sample records approximately 300,000 clones, about 93% being singletons. The sample comprised peripheral blood. This sequence joins TRBV9 and TRBJ2-7; 9 nucleotides agree with TRBD1. The source is a woman between 25 and 40 years old with COVID-19, enrolled during active disease. The CDR3 sequence: CASSVYDRDRVNEQYF. CDR3 DNA sequence: TGTGCCAGCAGCGTTTATGACCGGGACAGGGTAAACGAGCAGTACTTC.